The entry that follows covers one TCR beta chain sequence. Using its own MiXCR run on the 5' RACE reads, TCRdb lists one record per CDR3 protein. The sample includes approximately 580,000 distinct CDR3 sequences, about 15% seen only once; the top ten take 17%. These data come from a study of T cells after yellow fever vaccination. The CDR3 spans 16 residues. The germline V gene has CDR1 SGHVS and CDR2 FQNEAQ. The V gene lost 1 base and the J gene lost 2 bases, with 14 bases spanning the gap. Sequencing used PBMCs, obtained 5 days after the first yellow fever vaccination. This clonotype was obtained from a man aged 18 to 35 who received the YFV17D yellow fever vaccine. The chain combines TRBV7-8 with TRBJ1-1; perhaps TRBD1 as D (6 bases). DNA of the CDR3: TGTGCCAGCAGCTTAGTTGGGGGGGCTCTTAACACTGAAGCTTTCTTT. Translated, it gives CASSLVGGALNTEAFF. Based on the CDR3 plus reference TRBV7-8 and TRBJ1-1, the full variable domain is GAGVSQSPRYKVAKRGQDVALRCDPISGHVSLFWYQQALGQGPEFLTYFQNEAQLDKSGLPSDRFFAERPEGSVSTLKIQRTQQEDSAVYLCASSLVGGALNTEAFFGQGTRLTVV.